This TCR beta chain was recovered during a study of T cell responses to AZD1222 COVID-19 vaccine. For the study at large: Pooled in the analysis were second doses at about 4 or about 12 weeks.

The V end was cut by 5 bases, the J end by 3 bases, with 17 bases between. Germline V lookup: CDR1 SGHAT, CDR2 FQNNGV. The CDR3 has 15 amino acids. With regard to this clone: Its matching antigen is unknown.

General study points: Baseline seropositivity characterized only a handful of AZD1222 recipients. Vaccine-associated CD4 TCRs ranged over spike, dominating at 160-218 and 743-854. Compared with day 0, the breadth and depth of the Spike-specific TCR repertoire rose significantly after two doses of AZD1222.

Sequencing was performed with immunoSEQ multiplex PCR; in TCRdb, only in-frame clones are kept and a portion is missing. The sample lists 130,000 to 150,000 clones; 92% were seen once. The V and J genes are TRBV11-2 and TRBJ2-7, with a weak D call TRBD1 (6 bases). Sample: peripheral blood, taken on day 0 of AZD1222 vaccination. This TCR was sampled from an adult in good health. The CDR3 DNA is TGTGCCAGCAGCCGAGTCAGGGGAGCAAACTACGAGCAGTACTTC. This gives the protein CASSRVRGANYEQYF.